This T cell receptor (beta chain) derives from a study of blood T cell repertoires in COVID-19. Data came from immunoSEQ multiplex PCR; TCRdb stores just in-frame clones and leaves some out. The sample lists about 25,000 clones; about 89% were seen once. The V end lost 4 bases, the J end lost 5 bases, and 11 bases lay between the germline ends. The CDR3 runs to 14 residues. Germline CDR1 KGHDR, CDR2 SFDVKD. The sequence derives from a man aged 65 to 85 with COVID-19, enrolled during active disease. Specimen: peripheral blood. V is TRBV24-1 and J is TRBJ2-1; no definite D call. Here the CDR3 reads CATSDPKTNNEQFF. CDR3 coding DNA: TGTGCCACCAGTGACCCTAAAACGAACAATGAGCAGTTCTTC.